These T cell receptor beta chains were read from a single sample in a study of neurological immune-mediated disorders. TCRdb recomputed calls from the 5' RACE reads with MiXCR, one row per CDR3 protein. The sample has 60,000 to 85,000 distinct CDR3 sequences, roughly 4.5% seen once. The material sequenced was PBMCs. All receptors come from a woman between 65 and 79 years old with multiple sclerosis. Each CDR3 is given with its conserved first and last residue. D genes are given only for firm matches. Clone size is stated in some rows and not others, as once, few, many or a class when expanded.

-,TRBV5-6,many,TRBJ1-2,TGTGCCAGCAGCTCCCGACAGTATGGCTACACCTTC,CASSSRQYGYTF
-,TRBV7-2,few,TRBJ1-1,TGTGCCAGCAGCTTAACTCAGGGAAGGAACACTGAAGCTTTCTTT,CASSLTQGRNTEAFF
-,TRBV14,many,TRBJ2-7,TGTGCCAGCAGTGTTCACCGGGACTCTTCCTACGAGCAGTACTTC,CASSVHRDSSYEQYF
-,TRBV7-3,few,TRBJ1-1,TGTGCCAGCAGCTTAACCAGGGTGAACACTGAAGCTTTCTTT,CASSLTRVNTEAFF
-,TRBV6-5,few,TRBJ2-1,TGTGCCAGCAGGACCTTCCAGGGAACAGGCAGGTCCTACAATGAGCAGTTCTTC,CASRTFQGTGRSYNEQFF
-,TRBV10-2,many,TRBJ1-2,TGCGCCAGCAGTAACAGGGACAACTATGGCTACACCTTC,CASSNRDNYGYTF
TRBD1,TRBV5-1,many,TRBJ1-2,TGCGCCAGCAGCCGAGAGGGGGCAAGCTATGGCTACACCTTC,CASSREGASYGYTF
TRBD1,TRBV6-5,many,TRBJ2-6,TGTGCCAGCAGACGTACTCCGGGACAGGGGACCGGGGCCAACGTCCTGACTTTC,CASRRTPGQGTGANVLTF
-,TRBV5-4,-,TRBJ2-1,TGTGCCAGCAGCTTTGGAGCGGCCAGGCGGCCCAATGAGCAGTTCTTC,CASSFGAARRPNEQFF
-,TRBV24-1,many,TRBJ2-5,TGTGCCACCAGTGATACGAAGACCCAGTACTTC,CATSDTKTQYF
TRBD2,TRBV2,many,TRBJ2-1,TGTGCCAGCAGTCTATTACCGACTAGCGCGACCTACAATGAGCAGTTCTTC,CASSLLPTSATYNEQFF
TRBD2,TRBV29-1,many,TRBJ2-1,TGCAGCTCTCCTAGCGGGAGGGCCCATGAGCAGTTCTTC,CSSPSGRAHEQFF
-,TRBV20-1,many,TRBJ2-1,TGCAGTGCTAGAGATACAAGGAGGGGTGGGCAGTTCTTC,CSARDTRRGGQFF
-,TRBV20-1,many,TRBJ2-7,TGCAGTGCTAGAGATGAACTATTGGTTCCCTACGAGCAGTACTTC,CSARDELLVPYEQYF
-,TRBV7-2,many,TRBJ2-7,TGTGCCAGCAGCTTAGCGGCGGGGAACTACGAGCAGTACTTC,CASSLAAGNYEQYF
-,TRBV15,many,TRBJ2-2,TGTGCCACCAGCAGAGATATGGGCTTGAACACCGGGGAGCTGTTTTTT,CATSRDMGLNTGELFF
TRBD2,TRBV4-1,-,TRBJ2-3,TGCGCCAGCAGCCCTCAGGGGACTAGCGGCGGGAGAGATACGCAGTATTTT,CASSPQGTSGGRDTQYF
TRBD2,TRBV4-1,many,TRBJ2-5,TGCGCCAGCAGCCTTGGACTAGCGAACCAAGAGACCCAGTACTTC,CASSLGLANQETQYF
TRBD1,TRBV5-6,many,TRBJ1-1,TGTGCCAGCAGCTTTTGGACAGGGCTGAACACTGAAGCTTTCTTT,CASSFWTGLNTEAFF
TRBD2,TRBV5-1,many,TRBJ2-7,TGCGCCAGCAGCTTGTCACTAGCGGGGAACGAGCAGTACTTC,CASSLSLAGNEQYF
-,TRBV5-1,-,TRBJ1-2,TGCGCCAGCAGCTTGGAGCCAGGCAGCCATGGCTACACCTTC,CASSLEPGSHGYTF
TRBD1,TRBV20-1,many,TRBJ2-7,TGCAGTGCCTTCACCGACAGGGGGCAAACCTACGAGCAGTACTTC,CSAFTDRGQTYEQYF
-,TRBV12-3/TRBV12-4,few,TRBJ2-3,TGTGCCAGCAGTTTCTTGGGGGAAGATACGCAGTATTTT,CASSFLGEDTQYF
-,TRBV7-7,many,TRBJ2-1,TGTGCTAGCAGCTTAGATTCGTCGGGTTACCCGCAGTTCTTC,CASSLDSSGYPQFF
TRBD1,TRBV5-1,few,TRBJ2-3,TGCGCCAGCAGCTTAAAGACAGGGGGAGTTCGCACAGATACGCAGTATTTT,CASSLKTGGVRTDTQYF
TRBD1,TRBV5-1,many,TRBJ1-2,TGCGCCAGCAGCTTGACAGGGGGCTCTGGCTACACCTTC,CASSLTGGSGYTF